This TCR beta chain is drawn from a study of patients and donors after allogeneic stem cell transplantation. This clonotype was counted only a few times. Using its own MiXCR run on the RT-PCR reads, TCRdb lists one record per CDR3 protein. The table lists over 200,000 distinct CDR3 sequences, 35% to 45% of them singletons. The clonotype originates from a human donor who was either an allogeneic HSCT recipient or a stem cell or donor lymphocyte infusion donor (not recorded which). It is not recorded whose cells these are; they may come from a transplant donor. The sequenced sample consisted of blood, either unsorted or a sorted T cell fraction (not recorded which).

This chain's CDR3 is CASSLGQPTHEQFF. In DNA, the CDR3 is TGTGCCAGCAGTTTGGGACAGCCGACCCATGAGCAGTTCTTC. This rearrangement joins TRBV6-5 to TRBJ2-1; 7 bases fit TRBD1. The germline CDR1 and CDR2 sequences are MNHEY and SVGAGI. V was clipped by 4 bases and J by 8 bases; unmatched bases: 8. The CDR3 consists of 14 residues.